The sample holds one count of the clone carrying this T cell receptor beta chain. Its matching antigen is unknown. Generated by immunoSEQ multiplex PCR, the TCRdb table keeps only in-frame clones and is missing some. The sample carries 160,000 or so clones, roughly 94% recorded once. The V and J ends lost 5 bases and 4 bases respectively, with 20 bases between them. CDR3 length: 16 amino acids. Germline-derived CDR1 and CDR2 are MDHEN and SYDVKM. The data belong to a study of T cell responses to AZD1222 COVID-19 vaccine. Study-wide results and limits: Spike-specific TCRs gained breadth and depth after people received two AZD1222 doses. AZD1222 recipients seropositive at baseline numbered only five to seven. The study sampled repertoires only after the peak T cell response.

The chain combines TRBV28 with TRBJ1-2; no reliable D call. The source of this sequence is an adult in good health. The sample consisted of peripheral blood, taken on day 0 of MenACWY control vaccination. This chain's CDR3 is CASSPLGRSTIYGYTF. The CDR3 DNA follows: TGTGCCAGCAGTCCTCTTGGGAGATCAACAATCTATGGCTACACCTTC.